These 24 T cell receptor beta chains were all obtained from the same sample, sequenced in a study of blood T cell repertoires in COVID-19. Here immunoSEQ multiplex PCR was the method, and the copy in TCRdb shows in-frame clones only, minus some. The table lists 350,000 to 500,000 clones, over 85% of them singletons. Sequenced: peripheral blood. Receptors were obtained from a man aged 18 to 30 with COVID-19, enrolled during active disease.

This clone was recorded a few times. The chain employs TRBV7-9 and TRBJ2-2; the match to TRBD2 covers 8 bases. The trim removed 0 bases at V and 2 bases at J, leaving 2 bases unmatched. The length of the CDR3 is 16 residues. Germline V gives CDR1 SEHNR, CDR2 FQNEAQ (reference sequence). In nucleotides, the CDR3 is TGTGCCAGCAGCTTAGCGGCGGGGGGTAACACCGGGGAGCTGTTTTTT. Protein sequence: CASSLAAGGNTGELFF.

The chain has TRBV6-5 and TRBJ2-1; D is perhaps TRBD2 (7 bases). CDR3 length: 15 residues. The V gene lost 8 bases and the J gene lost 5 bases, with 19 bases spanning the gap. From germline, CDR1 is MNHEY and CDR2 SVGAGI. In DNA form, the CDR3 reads TGTGCCAGCCTCCATGGGGGGGCGGGGGACAATGAGCAGTTCTTC. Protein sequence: CASLHGGAGDNEQFF.

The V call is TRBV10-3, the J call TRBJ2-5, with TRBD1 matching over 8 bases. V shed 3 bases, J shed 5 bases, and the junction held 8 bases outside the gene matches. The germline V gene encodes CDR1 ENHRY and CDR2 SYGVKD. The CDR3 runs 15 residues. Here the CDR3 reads CAISEDRGERETQYF. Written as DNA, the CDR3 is TGTGCCATCAGTGAAGACAGGGGCGAGAGGGAGACCCAGTACTTC.

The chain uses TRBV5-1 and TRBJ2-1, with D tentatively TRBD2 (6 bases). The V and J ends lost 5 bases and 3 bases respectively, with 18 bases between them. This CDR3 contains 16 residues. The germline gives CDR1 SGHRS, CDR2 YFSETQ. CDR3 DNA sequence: TGCGCCAGCAGTTCGAGAGTGGGGGAGGTCTACAATGAGCAGTTCTTC. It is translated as CASSSRVGEVYNEQFF.

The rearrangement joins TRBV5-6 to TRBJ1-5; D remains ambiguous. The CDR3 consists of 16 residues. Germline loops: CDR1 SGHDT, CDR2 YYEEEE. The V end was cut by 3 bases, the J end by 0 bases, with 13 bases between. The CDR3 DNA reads TGTGCCAGCAGCTCAAACGGACGGGGTAGCAATCAGCCCCAGCATTTT. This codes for CASSSNGRGSNQPQHF.

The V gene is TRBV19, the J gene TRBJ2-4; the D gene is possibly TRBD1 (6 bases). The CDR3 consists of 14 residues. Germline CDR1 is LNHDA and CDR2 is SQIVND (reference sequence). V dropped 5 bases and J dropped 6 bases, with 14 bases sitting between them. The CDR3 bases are TGTGCCAGTAGTCCGGGACATACAACAAACATTCAGTACTTC. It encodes CASSPGHTTNIQYF.

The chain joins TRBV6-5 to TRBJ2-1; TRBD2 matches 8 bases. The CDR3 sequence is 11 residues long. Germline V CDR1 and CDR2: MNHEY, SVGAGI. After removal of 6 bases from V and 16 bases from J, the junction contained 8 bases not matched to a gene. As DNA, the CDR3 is TGTGCCAGCAGGGCGGCGGGGGGTCAATTCTTC. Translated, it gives CASRAAGGQFF.

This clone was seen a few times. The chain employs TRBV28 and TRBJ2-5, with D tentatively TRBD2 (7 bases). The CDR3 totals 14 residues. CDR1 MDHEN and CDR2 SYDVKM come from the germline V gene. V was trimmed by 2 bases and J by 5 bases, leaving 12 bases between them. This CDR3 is CASSLAGARETQYF. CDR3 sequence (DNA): TGTGCCAGCAGTTTAGCGGGGGCTAGGGAGACCCAGTACTTC. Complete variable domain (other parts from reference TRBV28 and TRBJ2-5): DVKVTQSSRYLVKRTGEKVFLECVQDMDHENMFWYRQDPGLGLRLIYFSYDVKMKEKGDIPEGYSVSREKKERFSLILESASTNQTSMYLCASSLAGARETQYFGPGTRLLVL.

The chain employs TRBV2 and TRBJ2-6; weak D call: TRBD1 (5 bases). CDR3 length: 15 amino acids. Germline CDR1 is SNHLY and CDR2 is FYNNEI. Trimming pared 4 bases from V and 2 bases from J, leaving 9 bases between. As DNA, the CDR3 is TGTGCCAGCAGTGTTGCAGGGCCTGGGGCCAACGTCCTGACTTTC. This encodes CASSVAGPGANVLTF.

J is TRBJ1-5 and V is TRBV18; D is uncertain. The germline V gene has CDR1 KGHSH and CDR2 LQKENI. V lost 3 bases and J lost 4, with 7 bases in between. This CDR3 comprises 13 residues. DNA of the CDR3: TGTGCCAGCTCACCCGAGGAGAATCAGCCCCAGCATTTT. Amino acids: CASSPEENQPQHF. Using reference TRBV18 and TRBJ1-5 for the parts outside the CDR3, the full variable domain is NAGVMQNPRHLVRRRGQEARLRCSPMKGHSHVYWYRQLPEEGLKFMVYLQKENIIDESGMPKERFSAEFPKEGPSILRIQQVVRGDSAAYFCASSPEENQPQHFGDGTRLSIL.

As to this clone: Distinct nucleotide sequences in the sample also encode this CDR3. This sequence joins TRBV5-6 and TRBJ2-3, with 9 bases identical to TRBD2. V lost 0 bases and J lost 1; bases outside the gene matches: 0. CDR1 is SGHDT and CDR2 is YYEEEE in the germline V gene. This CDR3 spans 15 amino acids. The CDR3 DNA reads TGTGCCAGCAGCTTGGGACTAGCGGGCACAGATACGCAGTATTTT. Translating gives CASSLGLAGTDTQYF. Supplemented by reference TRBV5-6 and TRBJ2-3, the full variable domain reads DAGVTQSPTHLIKTRGQQVTLRCSPKSGHDTVSWYQQALGQGPQFIFQYYEEEERQRGNFPDRFSGHQFPNYSSELNVNALLLGDSALYLCASSLGLAGTDTQYFGPGTRLTVL.

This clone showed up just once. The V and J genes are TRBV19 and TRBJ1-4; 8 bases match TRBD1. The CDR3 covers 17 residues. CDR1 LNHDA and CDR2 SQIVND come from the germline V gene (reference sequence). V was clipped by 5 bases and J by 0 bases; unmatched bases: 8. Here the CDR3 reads CASSYPRGRSTNEKLFF. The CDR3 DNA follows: TGTGCCAGTAGTTACCCCAGGGGGCGCTCAACTAATGAAAAACTGTTTTTT.

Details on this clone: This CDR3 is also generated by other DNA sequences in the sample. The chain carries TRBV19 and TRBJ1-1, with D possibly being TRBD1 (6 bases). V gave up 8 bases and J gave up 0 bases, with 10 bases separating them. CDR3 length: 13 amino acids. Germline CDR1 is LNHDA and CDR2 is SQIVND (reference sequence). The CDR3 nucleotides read TGTGCCAGTGCCGGGACAATGAACACTGAAGCTTTCTTT. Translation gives CASAGTMNTEAFF.

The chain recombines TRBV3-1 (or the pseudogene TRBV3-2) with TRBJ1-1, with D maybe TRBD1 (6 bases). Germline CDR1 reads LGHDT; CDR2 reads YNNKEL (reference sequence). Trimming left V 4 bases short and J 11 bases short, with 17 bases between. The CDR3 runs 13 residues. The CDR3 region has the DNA TGTGCCAGCAGCCTCCTTGGGGGCCCCGGGGCTTTCTTT. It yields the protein CASSLLGGPGAFF.

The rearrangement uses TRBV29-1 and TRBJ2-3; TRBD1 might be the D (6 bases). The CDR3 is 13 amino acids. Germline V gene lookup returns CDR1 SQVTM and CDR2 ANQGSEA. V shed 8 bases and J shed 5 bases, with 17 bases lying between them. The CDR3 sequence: CSITTGHGDTQYF. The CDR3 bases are TGCAGCATAACCACAGGGCACGGAGATACGCAGTATTTT.

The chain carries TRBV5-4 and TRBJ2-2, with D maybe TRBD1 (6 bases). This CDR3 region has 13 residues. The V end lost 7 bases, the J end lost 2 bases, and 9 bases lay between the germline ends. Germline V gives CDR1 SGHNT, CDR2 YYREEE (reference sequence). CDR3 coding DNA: TGTGCCAGCTCAGGGACAAACACCGGGGAGCTGTTTTTT. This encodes CASSGTNTGELFF.

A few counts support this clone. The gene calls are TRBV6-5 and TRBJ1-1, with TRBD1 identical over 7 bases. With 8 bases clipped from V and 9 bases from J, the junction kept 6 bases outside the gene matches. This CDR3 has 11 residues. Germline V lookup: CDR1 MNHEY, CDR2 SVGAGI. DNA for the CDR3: TGTGCCAGCGTCTCTAGGGGGCAAGCTTTCTTT. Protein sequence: CASVSRGQAFF.

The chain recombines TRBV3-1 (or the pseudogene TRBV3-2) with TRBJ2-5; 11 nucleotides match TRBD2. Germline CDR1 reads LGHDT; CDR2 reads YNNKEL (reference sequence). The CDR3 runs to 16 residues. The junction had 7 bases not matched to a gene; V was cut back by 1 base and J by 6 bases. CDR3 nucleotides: TGTGCCAGCAGCCAAGTCATAGCGGGGGGGCCGCAGACCCAGTACTTC. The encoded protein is CASSQVIAGGPQTQYF.

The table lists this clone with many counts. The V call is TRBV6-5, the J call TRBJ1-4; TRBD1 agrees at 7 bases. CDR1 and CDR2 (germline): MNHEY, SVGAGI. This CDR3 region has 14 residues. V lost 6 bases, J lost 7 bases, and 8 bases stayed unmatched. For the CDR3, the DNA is TGTGCCAGCAGGACAGGGTACGGCGGTGAAAAACTGTTTTTT. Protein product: CASRTGYGGEKLFF.

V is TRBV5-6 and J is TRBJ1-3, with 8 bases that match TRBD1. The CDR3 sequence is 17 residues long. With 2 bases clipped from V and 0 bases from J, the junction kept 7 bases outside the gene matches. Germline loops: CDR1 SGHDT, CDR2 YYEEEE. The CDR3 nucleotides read TGTGCCAGCAGCTTCGACAGGGGAACCTTCTCTGGAAACACCATATATTTT. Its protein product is CASSFDRGTFSGNTIYF.

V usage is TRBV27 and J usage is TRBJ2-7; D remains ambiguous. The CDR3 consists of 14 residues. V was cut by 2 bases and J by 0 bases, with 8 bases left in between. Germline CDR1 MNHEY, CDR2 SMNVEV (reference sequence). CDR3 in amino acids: CASSLGGSSYEQYF. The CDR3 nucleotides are TGTGCCAGCAGTTTAGGCGGTAGCTCCTACGAGCAGTACTTC.

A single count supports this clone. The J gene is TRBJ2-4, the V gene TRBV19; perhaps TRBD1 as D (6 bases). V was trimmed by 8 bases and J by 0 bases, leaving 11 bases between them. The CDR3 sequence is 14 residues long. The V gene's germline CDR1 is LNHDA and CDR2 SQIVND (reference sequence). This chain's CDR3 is CASARGIAKNIQYF. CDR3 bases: TGTGCCAGTGCGAGGGGGATAGCCAAAAACATTCAGTACTTC.

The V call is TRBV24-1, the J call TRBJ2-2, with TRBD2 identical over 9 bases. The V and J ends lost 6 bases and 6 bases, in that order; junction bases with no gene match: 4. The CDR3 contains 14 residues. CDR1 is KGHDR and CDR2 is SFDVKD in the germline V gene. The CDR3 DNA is TGTGCCACCAGTATTAGCGGGAGAGCCGGGGAGCTGTTTTTT. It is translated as CATSISGRAGELFF.

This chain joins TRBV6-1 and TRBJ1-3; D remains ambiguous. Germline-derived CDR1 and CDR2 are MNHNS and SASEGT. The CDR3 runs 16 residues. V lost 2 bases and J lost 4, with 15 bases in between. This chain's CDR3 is CASSEILGDSGNTIYF. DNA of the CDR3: TGTGCCAGCAGTGAAATTTTGGGAGACTCCGGAAACACCATATATTTT.